The count of the clone carrying this T cell receptor (beta chain) is one. Its antigen is currently unknown. This sample is drawn from a study of cytomegalovirus exposure and HLA in healthy donors. On the study more broadly: From about 170 million T cells, an earlier analysis saw 100 million to 140 million unique TCR beta sequences.

Study-level results: Both high specificity and high sensitivity reportedly marked the classifier's diagnosis of cytomegalovirus status. At a 0.05 false discovery rate, a later analysis found roughly 17,000 TCR beta sequences to be associated with HLA alleles. As a later analysis showed, several of the most significant clusters appeared to be linked to common viral pathogens.

Both 60 Vbeta primers and 13 Jbeta primers went into the PCR. Sequencing was performed with immunoSEQ multiplex PCR; in TCRdb, only in-frame clones are kept and a portion is missing. The profile shows 150,000 to 200,000 clones, about 80% of them singletons. The material sequenced was PBMCs. This receptor was obtained from a man aged 18-30 years in good health and CMV-seropositive.

The CDR3 nucleotides read TGCGCCAGCAGTGAGCCAGGTGGTGCCTACAATGAGCAGTTCTTC. Its translation is CASSEPGGAYNEQFF. This sequence joins TRBV10-2 and TRBJ2-1; D is unclear. V lost 2 bases, J lost 2 bases, and 10 bases lay in between. The CDR3 loop spans 15 amino acids. Germline V lookup: CDR1 WSHSY, CDR2 SAAADI.